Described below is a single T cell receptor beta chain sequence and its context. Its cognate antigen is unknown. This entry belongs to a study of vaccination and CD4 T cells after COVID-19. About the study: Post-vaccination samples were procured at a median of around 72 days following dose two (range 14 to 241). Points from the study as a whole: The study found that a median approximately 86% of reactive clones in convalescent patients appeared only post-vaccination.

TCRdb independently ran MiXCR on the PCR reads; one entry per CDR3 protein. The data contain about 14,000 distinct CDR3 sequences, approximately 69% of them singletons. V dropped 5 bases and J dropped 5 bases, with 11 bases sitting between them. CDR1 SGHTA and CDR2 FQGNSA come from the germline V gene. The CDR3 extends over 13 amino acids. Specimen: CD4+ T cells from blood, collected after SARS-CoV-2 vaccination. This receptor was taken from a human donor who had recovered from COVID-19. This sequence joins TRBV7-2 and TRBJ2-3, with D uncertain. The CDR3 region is CASSGPRRDTQYF. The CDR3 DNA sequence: TGTGCCAGCAGCGGGCCTCGGCGAGATACGCAGTATTTT. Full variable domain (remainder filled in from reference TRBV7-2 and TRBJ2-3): GAGVSQSPSNKVTEKGKDVELRCDPISGHTALYWYRQSLGQGLEFLIYFQGNSAPDKSGLPSDRFSAERTGGSVSTLTIQRTQQEDSAVYLCASSGPRRDTQYFGPGTRLTVL.